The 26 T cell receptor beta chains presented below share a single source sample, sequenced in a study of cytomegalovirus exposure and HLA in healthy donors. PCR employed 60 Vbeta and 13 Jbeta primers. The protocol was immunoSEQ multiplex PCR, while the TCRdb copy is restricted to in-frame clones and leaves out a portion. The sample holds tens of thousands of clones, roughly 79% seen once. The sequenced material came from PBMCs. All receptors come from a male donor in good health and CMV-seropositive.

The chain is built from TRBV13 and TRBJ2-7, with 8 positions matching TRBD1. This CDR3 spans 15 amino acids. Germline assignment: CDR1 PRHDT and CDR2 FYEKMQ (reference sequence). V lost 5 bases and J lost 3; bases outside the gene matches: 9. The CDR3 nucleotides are TGTGCCAGCAGCCAGGCCGGGACAGGAGGCTACGAGCAGTACTTC. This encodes CASSQAGTGGYEQYF.

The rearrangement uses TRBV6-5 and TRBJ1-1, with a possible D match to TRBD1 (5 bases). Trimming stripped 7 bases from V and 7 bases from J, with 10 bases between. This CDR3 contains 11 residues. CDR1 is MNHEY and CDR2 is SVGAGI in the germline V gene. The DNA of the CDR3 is TGTGCCAGCACCCGGGGGGGTGAAGCTTTCTTT. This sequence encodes CASTRGGEAFF.

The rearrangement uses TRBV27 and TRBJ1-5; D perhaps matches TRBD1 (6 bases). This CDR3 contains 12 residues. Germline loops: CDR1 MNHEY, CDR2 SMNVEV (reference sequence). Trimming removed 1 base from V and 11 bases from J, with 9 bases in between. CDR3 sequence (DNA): TGTGCCAGCAGTTTATGGGGGCAGGCCCAGCATTTT. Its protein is CASSLWGQAQHF.

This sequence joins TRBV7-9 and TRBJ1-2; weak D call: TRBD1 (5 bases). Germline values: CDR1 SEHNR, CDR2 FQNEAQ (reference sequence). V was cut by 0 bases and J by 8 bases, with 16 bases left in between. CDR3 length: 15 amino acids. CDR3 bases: TGTGCCAGCAGCTTAGCTGGACACCCAAACCAAGGCTACACCTTC. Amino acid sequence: CASSLAGHPNQGYTF.

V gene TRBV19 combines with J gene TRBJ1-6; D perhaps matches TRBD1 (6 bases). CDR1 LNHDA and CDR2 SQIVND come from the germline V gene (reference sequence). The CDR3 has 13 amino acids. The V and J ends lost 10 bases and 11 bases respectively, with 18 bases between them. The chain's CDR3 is CATQPGGAAPLHF. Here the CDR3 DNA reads TGTGCCACACAGCCGGGGGGCGCGGCACCCCTCCACTTT.

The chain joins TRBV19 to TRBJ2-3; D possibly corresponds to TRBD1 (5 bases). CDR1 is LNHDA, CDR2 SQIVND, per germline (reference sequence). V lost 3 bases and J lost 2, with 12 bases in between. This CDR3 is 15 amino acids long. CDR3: CASSMRQPSTDTQYF. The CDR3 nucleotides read TGTGCCAGTAGTATGCGACAGCCTTCCACAGATACGCAGTATTTT.

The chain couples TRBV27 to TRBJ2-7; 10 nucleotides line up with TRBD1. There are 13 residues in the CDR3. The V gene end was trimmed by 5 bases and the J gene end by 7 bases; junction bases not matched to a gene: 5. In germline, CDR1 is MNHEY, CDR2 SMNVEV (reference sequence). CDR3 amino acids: CASSLDRGREQYF. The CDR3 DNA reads TGTGCCAGCAGTCTGGACAGGGGGAGAGAGCAGTACTTC.

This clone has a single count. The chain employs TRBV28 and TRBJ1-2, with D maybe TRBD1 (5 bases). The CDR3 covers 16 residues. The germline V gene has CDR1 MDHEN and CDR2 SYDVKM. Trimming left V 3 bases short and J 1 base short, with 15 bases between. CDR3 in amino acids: CASSLSRGAVNYGYTF. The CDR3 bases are TGTGCCAGCAGTTTGTCCCGCGGGGCGGTTAACTATGGCTACACCTTC.

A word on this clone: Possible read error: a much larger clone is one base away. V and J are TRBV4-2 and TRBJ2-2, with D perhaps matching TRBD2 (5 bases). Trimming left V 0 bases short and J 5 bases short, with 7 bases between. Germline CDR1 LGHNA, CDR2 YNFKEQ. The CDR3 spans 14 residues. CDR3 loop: CASSQERGTGELFF. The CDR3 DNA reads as TGTGCCAGCAGCCAAGAACGCGGGACCGGGGAGCTGTTTTTT.

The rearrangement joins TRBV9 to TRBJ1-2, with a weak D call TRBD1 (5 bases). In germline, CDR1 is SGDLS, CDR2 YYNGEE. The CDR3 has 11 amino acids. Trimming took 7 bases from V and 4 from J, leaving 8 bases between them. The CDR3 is CASGGFYGYTF. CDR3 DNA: TGTGCCAGCGGGGGGTTCTATGGCTACACCTTC.

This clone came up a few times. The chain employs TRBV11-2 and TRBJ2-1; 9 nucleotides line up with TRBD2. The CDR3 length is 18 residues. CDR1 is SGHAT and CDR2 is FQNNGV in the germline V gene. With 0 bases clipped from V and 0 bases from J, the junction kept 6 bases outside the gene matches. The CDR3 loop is CASSLEAGGSSSYNEQFF. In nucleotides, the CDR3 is TGTGCCAGCAGCTTAGAGGCGGGAGGGTCAAGCTCCTACAATGAGCAGTTCTTC.

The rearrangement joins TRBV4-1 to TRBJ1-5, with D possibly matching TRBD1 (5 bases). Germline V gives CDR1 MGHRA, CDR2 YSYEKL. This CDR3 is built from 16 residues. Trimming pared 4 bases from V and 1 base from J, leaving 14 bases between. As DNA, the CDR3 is TGCGCCAGCAGCCGGGGGGGGAGGGGAAGCAATCAGCCCCAGCATTTT. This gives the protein CASSRGGRGSNQPQHF.

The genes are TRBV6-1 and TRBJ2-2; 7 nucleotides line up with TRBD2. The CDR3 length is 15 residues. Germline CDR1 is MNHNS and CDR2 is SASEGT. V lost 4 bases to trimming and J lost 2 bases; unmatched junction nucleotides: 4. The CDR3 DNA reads TGTGCCAGCAGTGGGGGACTACAAAACACCGGGGAGCTGTTTTTT. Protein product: CASSGGLQNTGELFF.

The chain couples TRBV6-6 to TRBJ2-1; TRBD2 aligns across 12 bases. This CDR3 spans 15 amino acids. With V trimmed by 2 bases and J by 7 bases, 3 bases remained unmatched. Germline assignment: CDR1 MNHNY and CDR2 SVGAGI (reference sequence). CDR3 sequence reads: CASSYGTSGLNEQFF. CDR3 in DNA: TGTGCCAGCAGTTACGGGACTAGCGGGTTGAATGAGCAGTTCTTC.

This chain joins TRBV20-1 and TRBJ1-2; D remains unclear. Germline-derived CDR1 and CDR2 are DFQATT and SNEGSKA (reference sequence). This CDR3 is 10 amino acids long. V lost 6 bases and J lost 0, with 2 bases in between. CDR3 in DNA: TGCAGTGCCTCTAACTATGGCTACACCTTC. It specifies CSASNYGYTF.

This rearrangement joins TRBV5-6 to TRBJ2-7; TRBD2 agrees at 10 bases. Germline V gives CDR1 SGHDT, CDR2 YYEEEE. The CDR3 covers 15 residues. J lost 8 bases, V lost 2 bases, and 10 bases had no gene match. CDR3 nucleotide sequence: TGTGCCAGCAGCTTCCCCGGGACTAGCGATTTTAAGCAGTACTTC. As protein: CASSFPGTSDFKQYF.

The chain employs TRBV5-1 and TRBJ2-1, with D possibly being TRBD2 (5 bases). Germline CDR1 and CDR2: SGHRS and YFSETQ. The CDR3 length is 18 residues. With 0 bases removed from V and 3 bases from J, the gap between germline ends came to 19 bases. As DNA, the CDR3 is TGCGCCAGCAGCTTGGCCTCGTGGGGTCGGGGAGTCTACAATGAGCAGTTCTTC. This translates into CASSLASWGRGVYNEQFF.

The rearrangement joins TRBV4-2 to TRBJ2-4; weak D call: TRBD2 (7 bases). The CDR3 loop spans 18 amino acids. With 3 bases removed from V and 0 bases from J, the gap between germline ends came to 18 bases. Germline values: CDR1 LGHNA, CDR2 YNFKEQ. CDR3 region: CASSQRQTGGLAKNIQYF. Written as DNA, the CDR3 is TGTGCCAGCAGCCAGAGGCAAACCGGGGGGCTAGCCAAAAACATTCAGTACTTC.

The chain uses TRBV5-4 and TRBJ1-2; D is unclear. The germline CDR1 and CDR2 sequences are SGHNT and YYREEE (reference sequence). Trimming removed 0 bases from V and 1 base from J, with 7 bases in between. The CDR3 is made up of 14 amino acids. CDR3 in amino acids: CASSLARLNYGYTF. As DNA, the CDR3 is TGTGCCAGCAGCTTGGCCCGACTTAACTATGGCTACACCTTC.

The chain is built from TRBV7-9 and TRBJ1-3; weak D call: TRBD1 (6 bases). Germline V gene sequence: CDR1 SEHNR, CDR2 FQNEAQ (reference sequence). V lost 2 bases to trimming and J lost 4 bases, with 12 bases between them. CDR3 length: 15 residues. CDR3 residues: CASSLIQGTGNTIYF. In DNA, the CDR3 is TGTGCCAGCAGCTTAATACAGGGTACGGGAAACACCATATATTTT. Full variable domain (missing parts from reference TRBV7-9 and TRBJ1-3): DTGVSQNPRHKITKRGQNVTFRCDPISEHNRLYWYRQTLGQGPEFLTYFQNEAQLEKSRLLSDRFSAERPKGSFSTLEIQRTEQGDSAMYLCASSLIQGTGNTIYFGEGSWLTVV.

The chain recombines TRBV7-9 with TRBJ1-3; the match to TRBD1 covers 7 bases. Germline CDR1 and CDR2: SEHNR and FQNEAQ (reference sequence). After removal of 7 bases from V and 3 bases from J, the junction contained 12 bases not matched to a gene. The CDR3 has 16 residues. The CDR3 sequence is CASNPLQGTSGNTIYF. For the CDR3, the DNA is TGTGCCAGCAACCCCCTACAGGGGACAAGTGGAAACACCATATATTTT. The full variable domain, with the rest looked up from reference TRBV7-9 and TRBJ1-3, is DTGVSQNPRHKITKRGQNVTFRCDPISEHNRLYWYRQTLGQGPEFLTYFQNEAQLEKSRLLSDRFSAERPKGSFSTLEIQRTEQGDSAMYLCASNPLQGTSGNTIYFGEGSWLTVV.

The CDR3 region has the DNA TGCGCCAGCAGCTTGGCCGGGGGGACGTACACTGAAGCTTTCTTT. It specifies CASSLAGGTYTEAFF. The V gene is TRBV5-1, the J gene TRBJ1-1; a possible D gene is TRBD1 (5 bases). Trimming pared 0 bases from V and 3 bases from J, leaving 12 bases between. Per germline, CDR1 SGHRS and CDR2 YFSETQ. The CDR3 loop spans 15 amino acids.

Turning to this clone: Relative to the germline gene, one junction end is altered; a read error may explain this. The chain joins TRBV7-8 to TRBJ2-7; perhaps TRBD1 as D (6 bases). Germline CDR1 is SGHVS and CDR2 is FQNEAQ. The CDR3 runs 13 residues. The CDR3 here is CASSFWTAYGQYF. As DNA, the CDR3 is TGTGCCAGCAGCTTTTGGACAGCCTACGGGCAGTACTTC. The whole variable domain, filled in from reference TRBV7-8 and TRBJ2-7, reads GAGVSQSPRYKVAKRGQDVALRCDPISGHVSLFWYQQALGQGPEFLTYFQNEAQLDKSGLPSDRFFAERPEGSVSTLKIQRTQQEDSAVYLCASSFWTAYGQYFGPGTRLTVT.

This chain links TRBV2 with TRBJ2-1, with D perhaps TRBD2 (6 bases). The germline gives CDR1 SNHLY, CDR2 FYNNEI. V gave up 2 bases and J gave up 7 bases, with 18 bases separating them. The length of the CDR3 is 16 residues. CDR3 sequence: CASSENPGDPFNEQFF. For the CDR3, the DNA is TGTGCCAGCAGTGAAAATCCGGGGGATCCCTTTAATGAGCAGTTCTTC.

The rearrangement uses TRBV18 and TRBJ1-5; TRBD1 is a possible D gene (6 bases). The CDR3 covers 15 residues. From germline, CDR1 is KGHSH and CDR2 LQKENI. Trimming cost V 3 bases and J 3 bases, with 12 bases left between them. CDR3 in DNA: TGTGCCAGCTCACCGAGCCAGGGGAACAATCAGCCCCAGCATTTT. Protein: CASSPSQGNNQPQHF.

The CDR3 protein is CASSLAGSGSSYNEQFF. The CDR3, as DNA: TGTGCCAGCAGCTTGGCGGGTAGCGGTAGCTCCTACAATGAGCAGTTCTTC. The V gene is TRBV5-4, the J gene TRBJ2-1, with D maybe TRBD2 (6 bases). V lost 0 bases and J lost 0, with 13 bases in between. This CDR3 has 17 amino acids. CDR1 is SGHNT and CDR2 is YYREEE in the germline V gene (reference sequence).